This is a list of T cell receptor beta chains from one sample in a study of T-cell memory formation after mild COVID-19. TCRdb passed the 5' RACE reads through MiXCR, listing each CDR3 protein once. The sample lists approximately 150,000 distinct CDR3 sequences, 13% to 15% occurring once. Specimen: PBMCs or a T cell subset sorted from them (not recorded which). Receptor source: an adult woman who had mild COVID-19 (a few samples of this study predate the infection). Cell type and time point are not known. Each CDR3 is given with its conserved first and last residue. A D gene is named only where the DNA matches it firmly. Not all rows give a size; the values are once, few, many and, for expanded clones, a class.

size | D | J | V | DNA | CDR3
many | . | TRBJ2-1 | TRBV12-3/TRBV12-4 | TGTGCCACCGCCAATGATGAGCAGTTCTTC | CATANDEQFF
many | TRBD1 | TRBJ2-3 | TRBV4-3 | TGCGCCAGCAGCCAAGGCCCGGACAGGGTAACAGATACGCAGTATTTT | CASSQGPDRVTDTQYF
few | . | TRBJ1-5 | TRBV2 | TGTGCCAGCAGTGAGGGGGCGCAGGGTCAGCCCCAGCATTTT | CASSEGAQGQPQHF
few | TRBD1 | TRBJ2-1 | TRBV7-6 | TGTGCCAGCAGCAAGGACAGGGGCGCGAATGAGCAGTTCTTC | CASSKDRGANEQFF
. | . | TRBJ2-5 | TRBV29-1 | TGCAGCGGGGGGGATTTGAGAGAGACCCAGTACTTC | CSGGDLRETQYF
many | . | TRBJ2-5 | TRBV7-3 | TGTGCCAGCAGCTTGTACCAAGAGACCCAGTACTTC | CASSLYQETQYF
. | TRBD1 | TRBJ1-6 | TRBV12-3/TRBV12-4 | TGTGCCGTAAGAGGACAGGGGAATTCACCCCTCCACTTT | CAVRGQGNSPLHF
few | . | TRBJ2-1 | TRBV7-9 | TGTGCCAGCAGCCTACCGACTACGCACAATGAGCAGTTCTTC | CASSLPTTHNEQFF
. | . | TRBJ2-1 | TRBV24-1 | TGTGCCACCAGTGCCGATAGCGTAGGCAATGAGCAGTTCTTC | CATSADSVGNEQFF
few | TRBD2 | TRBJ2-1 | TRBV7-8 | TGTGCCAGCAACCAAGGTAGCGGGAGTAGAAATGAGCAGTTCTTC | CASNQGSGSRNEQFF
few | . | TRBJ2-1 | TRBV5-4 | TGTGCCAGCAGCCACTTGGGCAAGAGCGCAACAAGCTCCTACAATGAGCAGTTCTTC | CASSHLGKSATSSYNEQFF
few | . | TRBJ2-7 | TRBV25-1 | TGTGCCAGCAGTGGAGAGCAGTACTTC | CASSGEQYF
. | . | TRBJ1-5 | TRBV6-2/TRBV6-3 | TGTGCCCACGCGCCACAGGGAACCCAGCCCCAGCATTTT | CAHAPQGTQPQHF
few | . | TRBJ1-5 | TRBV20-1 | TGCAGTGCTAGAGAATCCGGGGGCAATCAGCCCCAGCATTTT | CSARESGGNQPQHF
few | . | TRBJ2-7 | TRBV29-1 | TGCAGCGTTGAGGAACAGGGCTACGAGCAGTACTTC | CSVEEQGYEQYF
few | TRBD2 | TRBJ2-3 | TRBV10-3 | TGTGCCATCAGTGAAGGCGGGAGAGACACAGATACGCAGTATTTT | CAISEGGRDTDTQYF
. | . | TRBJ2-6 | TRBV10-3 | TGTGCCATCAGTGAGTCAGGCCTGGGGGCCAACGTCCTGACTTTC | CAISESGLGANVLTF
. | TRBD1 | TRBJ2-7 | TRBV29-1 | TGCAGCGTTGCTGGTAAGAGGACAGGGCCCTACGAGCAGTACTTC | CSVAGKRTGPYEQYF
. | TRBD2 | TRBJ2-7 | TRBV12-3/TRBV12-4 | TGTGCCAGCAGTCGTTCCGGGACTAGAGATTTCGAGCAGTACTTC | CASSRSGTRDFEQYF
few | TRBD1 | TRBJ2-7 | TRBV12-3/TRBV12-4 | TGTGCCAGCAGGTCGACAGGGGATACCTACGAGCAGTACTTC | CASRSTGDTYEQYF
. | TRBD2 | TRBJ2-5 | TRBV7-2 | TGTGCCAGCAGCTTTCGACTAGCGGGAGGCCCCCTCGGGGAGACCCAGTACTTC | CASSFRLAGGPLGETQYF
few | . | TRBJ2-5 | TRBV20-1 | TGCAGTGCTAGAGATTTTTCTGGCAGGGAAGAGACCCAGTACTTC | CSARDFSGREETQYF
. | TRBD2 | TRBJ2-1 | TRBV12-3/TRBV12-4 | TGTGCCAGCAGTCTAAGGACTAGCGGGAGAGGGTACAATGAGCAGTTCTTC | CASSLRTSGRGYNEQFF
. | . | TRBJ2-1 | TRBV5-1 | TGCGCCAGCAGCCCGCGGGACCGCCACCTGGGGGACTACAATGAGCAGTTCTTC | CASSPRDRHLGDYNEQFF
. | . | TRBJ2-7 | TRBV5-1 | TGCGCCAGCAGCTTCGGGGAGCCGCTCGGCGAGCAGTACTTC | CASSFGEPLGEQYF
. | . | TRBJ2-7 | TRBV11-2 | TGTGCCAGCAGCCCAAGTGCCAGTCCCGGCTACGAGCAGTACTTC | CASSPSASPGYEQYF
few | TRBD1 | TRBJ2-1 | TRBV24-1 | TGTGCCACCAGTGATTTGCATTCAGGGGGCTCCTACAATGAGCAGTTCTTC | CATSDLHSGGSYNEQFF
few | . | TRBJ2-7 | TRBV3-1 | TGTGCCAGCAGCCTTGGGACCTCTCCCTACGAGCAGTACTTC | CASSLGTSPYEQYF
. | . | TRBJ1-2 | TRBV10-3 | TGTGCCATCAGTGAGTCATTAGGGAATCATGGCTACACCTTC | CAISESLGNHGYTF
. | TRBD2 | TRBJ2-2 | TRBV2 | TGTGCCAGCCGTAGCGGGGGGGAGAGCACCGGGGAGCTGTTTTTT | CASRSGGESTGELFF
. | . | TRBJ2-7 | TRBV6-6 | TGTGCCAGCAGCCATGACTCCACCCGGGCGTCCTACGAGCAGTACTTC | CASSHDSTRASYEQYF
. | . | TRBJ1-2 | TRBV24-1 | TGTGCCACGAAAGGGGACCGGGACGGCTACACCTTC | CATKGDRDGYTF
. | TRBD2 | TRBJ2-1 | TRBV10-3 | TGTGCCATCAGTCGGGGGGGCAGCTCCTACAATGAGCAGTTCTTC | CAISRGGSSYNEQFF
few | . | TRBJ2-7 | TRBV6-6 | TGTGCCAGCAGTTATCCAGGAGCTCGACTAAATAACTACGAGCAGTACTTC | CASSYPGARLNNYEQYF
once | . | TRBJ2-7 | TRBV3-1 | TGTGCCAGCAGCCCAGACCCGGGGCAGGGACCCTCCTACGAGCAGTACTTC | CASSPDPGQGPSYEQYF
few | TRBD1 | TRBJ2-4 | TRBV19 | TGTGCCAGTAGTACAGGGGGACACCTGATAGCCAAAAACATTCAGTACTTC | CASSTGGHLIAKNIQYF
few | . | TRBJ2-7 | TRBV7-9 | TGTGCCAGCAGCTTAGCGGTAGGGGAGAGCTACGAGCAGTACTTC | CASSLAVGESYEQYF
few | . | TRBJ2-5 | TRBV5-1 | TGCGCCAGCAGCTTGGGGGTAAGGGAGTACCAAGAGACCCAGTACTTC | CASSLGVREYQETQYF
. | TRBD2 | TRBJ2-3 | TRBV12-3/TRBV12-4 | TGTGCCAGCACCTCCAGCGGGGTCGCCGGCACAGATACGCAGTATTTT | CASTSSGVAGTDTQYF
. | . | TRBJ2-1 | TRBV6-4 | TGTGCCAGCAGTCGGGACTCCTACTACAATGAGCAGTTCTTC | CASSRDSYYNEQFF